Shown below are 5 T cell receptor beta chains from a single sample sequenced in a study of shared clonotypes between healthy human individuals. TCRdb's table, derived via immunoSEQ multiplex PCR, lists solely in-frame clones and lacks some. The sample lists a few million clones; around nine tenths were seen once. Sequencing used naive CD4+ T cells sorted from blood. The subset here: CD45RA+ positively selected. The receptors were sampled from a man aged 18 to 29 in good health.

The rearrangement joins TRBV25-1 to TRBJ2-1; 10 positions agree with TRBD2. The CDR3 runs to 17 residues. Trimming removed 1 base from V and 7 bases from J; junction bases left unmatched: 10. CDR1 is MGHDK, CDR2 SYGVNS, per germline. The CDR3 loop reads CASSELSPSGSRNEQFF. CDR3 DNA: TGTGCCAGCAGTGAATTAAGCCCTAGCGGGAGTCGGAATGAGCAGTTCTTC.

This chain joins TRBV18 and TRBJ2-5; perhaps TRBD1 as D (6 bases). CDR1 KGHSH and CDR2 LQKENI come from the germline V gene. The CDR3 has 13 amino acids. Trimming removed 8 bases at V and 4 bases at J, with 14 bases between. CDR3 sequence reads: CASATGLAETQYF. The DNA for the CDR3 is TGTGCCAGCGCGACAGGCCTTGCAGAGACCCAGTACTTC.

The chain is built from TRBV10-3 and TRBJ1-2, with 12 bases matching TRBD1. Germline V CDR1 and CDR2: ENHRY, SYGVKD. This CDR3 has 15 residues. V was clipped by 6 bases and J by 3 bases; unmatched bases: 5. The CDR3 here is CAIRLGQGADYGYTF. CDR3 nucleotides: TGTGCCATCAGGCTGGGACAGGGGGCTGACTATGGCTACACCTTC.

The V and J genes are TRBV5-4 and TRBJ2-1, with 11 bases that match TRBD2. The CDR3 has 16 amino acids. V shed 4 bases and J 8 bases; nucleotides not matched to a gene: 11. Germline V gene sequence: CDR1 SGHNT, CDR2 YYREEE (reference sequence). The CDR3 nucleotides read TGTGCCAGCAGCCTTAGCGGGAGGGCCCTGAGCGATGAGCAGTTCTTC. Translating gives CASSLSGRALSDEQFF.

This clone was observed once. The V gene is TRBV5-4, the J gene TRBJ1-2; D is possibly TRBD1 (6 bases). The CDR3 contains 15 residues. V was cut by 4 bases and J by 4 bases, with 17 bases left in between. Germline CDR1 reads SGHNT; CDR2 reads YYREEE (reference sequence). The CDR3 here is CASSPPGQDFYGYTF. The CDR3 bases are TGTGCCAGCAGCCCGCCGGGACAAGATTTCTATGGCTACACCTTC.